This entry concerns a single T cell receptor beta chain. This specimen belongs to a study of blood T cell repertoires in COVID-19. About the research overall: COVID-19 samples from acute and convalescent phases originated in the United States, Italy and Spain. The cDNA or gDNA used as material had been derived from T cells, B-cell-depleted T cells, or PBMCs.

Under the authors' procedure: It was from reference gene primer amplification that nucleated cell counts were estimated. Repertoires were generated with immunoSEQ multiplex PCR, while TCRdb's copy carries only in-frame clones and drops some. Clone size and V and J calls were adopted from that table, with D and trimming inferred from the DNA. The sample has tens of thousands of clones, about 86% seen once; the top ten hold 1.2%. V gave up 4 bases and J gave up 7 bases, with 12 bases separating them. This CDR3 comprises 13 residues. Per germline, CDR1 KGHDR and CDR2 SFDVKD. The source is a man aged 35-49 years with acute or convalescent COVID-19. Sequencing input: peripheral blood. This chain joins TRBV24-1 and TRBJ1-1; no reliable D call. The CDR3 coding sequence is TGTGCCACCAGTGACTCTGACGGGTTTGAAGCTTTCTTT. It yields the protein CATSDSDGFEAFF.